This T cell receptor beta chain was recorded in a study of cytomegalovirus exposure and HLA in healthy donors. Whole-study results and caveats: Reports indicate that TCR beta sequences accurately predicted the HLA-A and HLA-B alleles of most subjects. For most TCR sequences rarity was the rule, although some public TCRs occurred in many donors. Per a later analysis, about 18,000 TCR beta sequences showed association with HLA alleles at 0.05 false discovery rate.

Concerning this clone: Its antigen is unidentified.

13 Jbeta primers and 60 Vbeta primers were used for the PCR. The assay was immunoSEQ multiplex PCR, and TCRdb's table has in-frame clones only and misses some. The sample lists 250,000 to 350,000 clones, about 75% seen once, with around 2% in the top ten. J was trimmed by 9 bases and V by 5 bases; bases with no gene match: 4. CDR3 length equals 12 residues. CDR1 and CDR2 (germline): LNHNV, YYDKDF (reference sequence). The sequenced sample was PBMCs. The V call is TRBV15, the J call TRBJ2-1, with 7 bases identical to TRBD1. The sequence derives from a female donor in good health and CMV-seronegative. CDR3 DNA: TGTGCCACCAGCGTGACAGGGACTGAGCAGTTCTTC. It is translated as CATSVTGTEQFF. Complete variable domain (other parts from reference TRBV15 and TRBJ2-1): DAMVIQNPRYQVTQFGKPVTLSCSQTLNHNVMYWYQQKSSQAPKLLFHYYDKDFNNEADTPDNFQSRRPNTSFCFLDIRSPGLGDTAMYLCATSVTGTEQFFGPGTRLTVL.